This passage covers 30 T cell receptor beta chains from one sample sequenced in a study of blood T cell repertoires in COVID-19. Sequencing was performed with immunoSEQ multiplex PCR; in TCRdb, only in-frame clones are kept and a portion is missing. The sample has around 220,000 clones, 82% seen once. Sequencing was done on a sample of peripheral blood. Every receptor here comes from an elderly woman with active or convalescent COVID-19.

This clone showed up just once. The V and J genes are TRBV3-1 (or the pseudogene TRBV3-2) and TRBJ2-2; no reliable D call. Germline values: CDR1 LGHDT, CDR2 YNNKEL (reference sequence). The CDR3 is 13 residues long. With 1 base removed from V and 7 bases from J, the gap between germline ends came to 7 bases. The CDR3 protein is CASSQGGSGELFF. CDR3 coding DNA: TGTGCCAGCAGCCAAGGTGGTAGCGGGGAGCTGTTTTTT.

CDR3 protein: CASSTLDSIETQYF. DNA for the CDR3: TGTGCCAGCTCAACTTTGGACAGCATAGAGACCCAGTACTTC. This sequence joins TRBV18 and TRBJ2-5; D is possibly TRBD1 (6 bases). This CDR3 is 14 amino acids long. CDR1 KGHSH and CDR2 LQKENI come from the germline V gene. Between the trimmed V and J ends, which lost 5 bases and 4 bases, there was a span of 14 bases.

This chain joins TRBV10-3 and TRBJ1-2; 7 bases agree with TRBD1. With V trimmed by 4 bases and J by 8 bases, 7 bases remained unmatched. The length of the CDR3 is 13 residues. The V gene's germline CDR1 is ENHRY and CDR2 SYGVKD. The CDR3 loop reads CAISVDREVGYTF. The CDR3 DNA is TGTGCCATCAGTGTAGACAGGGAAGTCGGCTACACCTTC.

This chain links TRBV10-3 with TRBJ2-1, with D perhaps matching TRBD2 (7 bases). The CDR3 runs 16 residues. Germline-derived CDR1 and CDR2 are ENHRY and SYGVKD. Deletions cut 0 bases from V and 4 bases from J, with 13 bases between. CDR3 sequence reads: CAISESRGGVYNEQFF. CDR3 coding DNA: TGTGCCATCAGTGAGTCCAGAGGGGGGGTTTACAATGAGCAGTTCTTC.

The V and J genes are TRBV4-1 and TRBJ2-3; possibly TRBD1 for D (5 bases). V lost 2 bases and J lost 5, with 8 bases in between. Germline CDR1 reads MGHRA; CDR2 reads YSYEKL. The length of the CDR3 is 13 residues. The CDR3 sequence: CASSQPGKDTQYF. The DNA of the CDR3 is TGCGCCAGCAGCCAACCAGGGAAAGATACGCAGTATTTT.

This clone was counted a single time. CDR3 in amino acids: CASSSGLAGSKGTDTQYF. CDR3 coding DNA: TGCGCCAGCAGCTCTGGACTAGCGGGCTCCAAGGGCACAGATACGCAGTATTTT. V is TRBV5-1 and J is TRBJ2-3; 11 bases align to TRBD2. The V and J ends lost 3 bases and 1 base, in that order; junction bases with no gene match: 10. Germline lookup yields CDR1 SGHRS and CDR2 YFSETQ. The CDR3 spans 18 residues.

The CDR3 DNA reads as TGCGCCAGCAGCTTGTTCAGGGCTGCAGGCACAGATACGCAGTATTTT. This translates into CASSLFRAAGTDTQYF. The J gene is TRBJ2-3, the V gene TRBV5-1; TRBD1 is a possible D gene (5 bases). From germline, CDR1 is SGHRS and CDR2 YFSETQ. The CDR3 is 16 amino acids. Trimming shortened V by 1 base and J by 1 base, and 13 bases separated the two germline ends. Using reference TRBV5-1 and TRBJ2-3 for the parts outside the CDR3, the full variable domain is KAGVTQTPRYLIKTRGQQVTLSCSPISGHRSVSWYQQTPGQGLQFLFEYFSETQRNKGNFPGRFSGRQFSNSRSEMNVSTLELGDSALYLCASSLFRAAGTDTQYFGPGTRLTVL.

The chain carries TRBV10-3 and TRBJ2-5; tentative D call: TRBD2 (6 bases). The CDR3 sequence is 12 residues long. In germline, CDR1 is ENHRY, CDR2 SYGVKD. Trimming took off 10 bases at V and 2 bases at J, with 11 bases between the two ends. The CDR3 DNA reads TGTGCCACCGGGGGAGTACAAGAGACCCAGTACTTC. This gives the protein CATGGVQETQYF.

The rearrangement uses TRBV2 and TRBJ2-2, with D perhaps TRBD2 (6 bases). CDR3 size: 17 residues. Germline-derived CDR1 and CDR2 are SNHLY and FYNNEI. V was pared by 0 bases and J by 2 bases, with 13 bases between. The CDR3 protein is CASSEAGGVTNTGELFF. Here the CDR3 DNA reads TGTGCCAGCAGTGAAGCGGGCGGGGTCACAAACACCGGGGAGCTGTTTTTT.

V usage is TRBV25-1 and J usage is TRBJ1-1; D remains ambiguous. CDR1 and CDR2 (germline): MGHDK, SYGVNS. V lost 4 bases and J 2 bases, leaving 8 bases between the germline ends. The CDR3 loop spans 13 amino acids. The DNA of the CDR3 is TGTGCCAGCAGTGTTCGGGGTAACACTGAAGCTTTCTTT. Its translation: CASSVRGNTEAFF.

V is TRBV5-1 and J is TRBJ2-5; the match to TRBD2 covers 11 bases. Germline trimming cut 1 base from V and 5 bases from J; bases unmatched to any gene: 7. The CDR3 consists of 16 residues. CDR1 is SGHRS and CDR2 is YFSETQ in the germline V gene. For the CDR3, the DNA is TGCGCCAGCAGCTTGTATAGCGGGAGGGCCGGGGAGACCCAGTACTTC. Its translation: CASSLYSGRAGETQYF.

This clone was recorded a few times. Other nucleotide sequences in the sample specify the same CDR3. The CDR3 DNA sequence: TGTGCCAGCTCACCGGCAGGTCAGGGGTCACCCCTCCACTTT. As protein: CASSPAGQGSPLHF. This chain connects TRBV18 to TRBJ1-6, with a weak D call TRBD1 (6 bases). The CDR3 runs 14 residues. Germline values: CDR1 KGHSH, CDR2 LQKENI. Deletions cut 3 bases from V and 10 bases from J, with 13 bases between.

V usage is TRBV5-1 and J usage is TRBJ1-1, with TRBD1 as a possible D gene (6 bases). The CDR3 is 15 amino acids. The V end was cut by 4 bases, the J end by 7 bases, with 20 bases between. Looked up from germline, CDR1 is SGHRS and CDR2 is YFSETQ. For the CDR3, the DNA is TGCGCCAGCAGCCAAGGAAAGATAGTAGGGGGTGAAGCTTTCTTT. Its translation: CASSQGKIVGGEAFF.

The rearrangement uses TRBV5-4 and TRBJ2-3; no reliable D call. V was cut by 4 bases and J by 5 bases, with 11 bases left in between. Germline loops: CDR1 SGHNT, CDR2 YYREEE (reference sequence). The CDR3 is made up of 13 amino acids. CDR3 loop: CASSPAPGDTQYF. CDR3 nucleotide sequence: TGTGCCAGCAGCCCCGCGCCGGGAGATACGCAGTATTTT.

CDR3 nucleotides: TGTGCCAGCAGTTTGCCGGGAACGAACACTGAAGCTTTCTTT. Encoded protein: CASSLPGTNTEAFF. J is TRBJ1-1 and V is TRBV6-5; D gene uncertain. Germline V gene data show CDR1 as MNHEY and CDR2 as SVGAGI. The CDR3 is 14 residues long. Trimming removed 4 bases from V and 1 base from J, with 10 bases in between.

This chain connects TRBV4-1 to TRBJ2-7; possible D gene TRBD1, 5 bases. This CDR3 contains 14 residues. V dropped 4 bases and J dropped 0 bases, with 10 bases sitting between them. Germline lookup yields CDR1 MGHRA and CDR2 YSYEKL. Here the CDR3 DNA reads TGCGCCAGCAGCCCGACAGAGAACTCCTACGAGCAGTACTTC. Translating it yields CASSPTENSYEQYF.

This chain links TRBV5-1 with TRBJ1-1; maybe TRBD1 (6 bases). CDR1 and CDR2 (germline): SGHRS, YFSETQ. Trimming took 4 bases from V and 3 from J, leaving 16 bases between them. CDR3 length: 15 residues. Written as DNA, the CDR3 is TGCGCCAGCAGCCCGGACAGTTTTTCAGACACTGAAGCTTTCTTT. Protein: CASSPDSFSDTEAFF.

CDR3 in DNA: TGCGCCAGCAGCCCAACTCGGATAGGGGCTGGCGAAAAACTGTTTTTT. It yields the protein CASSPTRIGAGEKLFF. V is TRBV5-1 and J is TRBJ1-4; D is perhaps TRBD1 (5 bases). Germline values: CDR1 SGHRS, CDR2 YFSETQ. This CDR3 is built from 16 residues. The V gene lost 4 bases and the J gene lost 8 bases, with 21 bases spanning the gap.

This clone was seen once. This chain links TRBV21-1 with TRBJ2-7; the D call TRBD1 from the table was never checked on the DNA. TRBV21-1 is labeled a pseudogene. This CDR3 is built from 14 residues. CDR3 protein: CASSKVGHPYEQYF. The DNA of the CDR3 is TGTGCCAGCAGCAAAGTCGGACACCCCTACGAGCAGTACTTC.

This clone is a singleton in its sample. The chain is built from TRBV18 and TRBJ2-1; D perhaps matches TRBD2 (6 bases). Germline V lookup: CDR1 KGHSH, CDR2 LQKENI. This CDR3 region has 17 residues. Trimming pared 3 bases from V and 7 bases from J, leaving 22 bases between. Written as DNA, the CDR3 is TGTGCCAGCTCACCTTACGACCTATCAGGAGGGTTTAATGAGCAGTTCTTC. Amino acid sequence: CASSPYDLSGGFNEQFF.

Only one count was recorded for this clone. The CDR3 loop is CSVLFRGKLFF. CDR3 nucleotide sequence: TGCAGCGTTTTATTCCGGGGAAAACTGTTTTTT. The rearrangement joins TRBV29-1 to TRBJ1-4; D gene unclear. V lost 5 bases and J 10 bases, leaving 11 bases between the germline ends. Germline assignment: CDR1 SQVTM and CDR2 ANQGSEA. The CDR3 is made up of 11 amino acids.

The chain uses TRBV30 and TRBJ1-4; D gene uncertain. The V and J ends lost 3 bases and 0 bases respectively, with 2 bases between them. This CDR3 spans 12 amino acids. Germline V gene sequence: CDR1 GTSNPN, CDR2 SVGIG (reference sequence). The chain's CDR3 is CAWSSTNEKLFF. Here the CDR3 DNA reads TGTGCCTGGAGCTCAACTAATGAAAAACTGTTTTTT.

As for this clone: The sample holds other DNA sequences that translate to the same CDR3. This chain connects TRBV5-1 to TRBJ1-2; 9 nucleotides align to TRBD1. CDR1 and CDR2 (germline): SGHRS, YFSETQ. This CDR3 is built from 14 residues. J gave up 2 bases and V 3 bases, and 2 bases lay outside the gene matches. The CDR3, as DNA: TGCGCCAGCAGCTCGGGACAGGGAAACTATGGCTACACCTTC. Its translation: CASSSGQGNYGYTF.

This chain uses TRBV4-1 with TRBJ1-1; D remains ambiguous. CDR1 MGHRA and CDR2 YSYEKL come from the germline V gene. Trimming left V 3 bases short and J 1 base short, with 6 bases between. The CDR3 has 13 residues. The CDR3 DNA reads TGCGCCAGCAGCCATACAGCGAACACTGAAGCTTTCTTT. This gives the protein CASSHTANTEAFF.

This clone was observed a few times. The V gene is TRBV6-1, the J gene TRBJ2-7, with TRBD2 as a possible D gene (6 bases). Germline lookup yields CDR1 MNHNS and CDR2 SASEGT. The CDR3 runs 16 residues. Trimming pared 4 bases from V and 3 bases from J, leaving 19 bases between. The CDR3 region is CASSGGTLSPYYEQYF. The CDR3, as DNA: TGTGCCAGCAGTGGAGGGACTCTCTCCCCCTACTACGAGCAGTACTTC.

The rearrangement uses TRBV2 and TRBJ1-5; a possible D gene is TRBD1 (6 bases). V was clipped by 7 bases and J by 6 bases, with 13 bases between them. The CDR3 contains 13 residues. Germline CDR1 SNHLY, CDR2 FYNNEI. CDR3 in DNA: TGTGCCAGCACGGGGGGCGGGAGTCAGCCCCAGCATTTT. The encoded protein is CASTGGGSQPQHF. Full variable domain (outside the CDR3, taken from reference TRBV2 and TRBJ1-5): EPEVTQTPSHQVTQMGQEVILRCVPISNHLYFYWYRQILGQKVEFLVSFYNNEISEKSEIFDDQFSVERPDGSNFTLKIRSTKLEDSAMYFCASTGGGSQPQHFGDGTRLSIL.

The CDR3 nucleotides are TGTGCCAGCAGCCAGGGGACAGGAGAATTTGGTGGGGGGGAGCTGTTTTTT. Translation gives CASSQGTGEFGGGELFF. J is TRBJ2-2 and V is TRBV11-3, with TRBD1 matching 8 bases. This CDR3 has 17 amino acids. Germline V gene data show CDR1 as SGHNT and CDR2 as YENEEA. J gave up 8 bases and V 5 bases, and 16 bases lay outside the gene matches.

The J gene is TRBJ2-3, the V gene TRBV3-1 (or the pseudogene TRBV3-2); 8 bases are a match to TRBD2. The germline V gene encodes CDR1 LGHDT and CDR2 YNNKEL (reference sequence). CDR3 size: 17 residues. Unmatched junction bases numbered 9, after V lost 1 base and J lost 3 bases. CDR3 loop: CASSQVPGRGSTDTQYF. The CDR3 coding sequence is TGTGCCAGCAGCCAAGTTCCCGGGAGGGGTAGTACAGATACGCAGTATTTT.

This sequence joins TRBV10-2 and TRBJ1-2, with TRBD1 matching over 8 bases. The CDR3 extends over 15 amino acids. V lost 6 bases, J lost 5 bases, and 11 bases stayed unmatched. The germline gives CDR1 WSHSY, CDR2 SAAADI. CDR3 sequence reads: CASSEGQALGYGYTF. The DNA of the CDR3 is TGCGCCAGCAGCGAGGGACAGGCCTTGGGGTATGGCTACACCTTC.

V gene TRBV5-4 combines with J gene TRBJ2-1; perhaps TRBD2 as D (5 bases). This CDR3 contains 16 residues. V was cut by 0 bases and J by 2 bases, with 12 bases left in between. Germline loops: CDR1 SGHNT, CDR2 YYREEE (reference sequence). CDR3 nucleotide sequence: TGTGCCAGCAGCTTGGCAAGCAGAGGGACCTACAATGAGCAGTTCTTC. Its translation: CASSLASRGTYNEQFF.